A selection of T cell receptor beta chains follows, all from one sample in a study of T cells in Graves' hyperthyroidism and ophthalmopathy. TCRdb itself ran the multiplex PCR reads through MiXCR, one entry per CDR3 protein. There are more than 300,000 distinct CDR3 sequences in the sample; around 15% occur only once, and about 20% lies in the top ten. What was sequenced was blood. These receptors came from a woman aged 25 to 39 with Graves' ophthalmopathy. CDR3s include the opening cysteine and the closing phenylalanine or tryptophan. Fields, in order: clone size, D gene, V gene, J gene, CDR3 DNA, CDR3 protein. D genes are given only for firm matches. Rows give clone size only sometimes, using once, few, many, or a class for an expanded clone.

clone size: many; D gene: TRBD1; V gene: TRBV7-2; J gene: TRBJ2-7; CDR3 DNA: TGTGCCAGCAGCCGCCCGGGACAGTGGGCCTACGAGCAGTACTTC; CDR3 protein: CASSRPGQWAYEQYF
clone size: many; D gene: -; V gene: TRBV4-1; J gene: TRBJ1-1; CDR3 DNA: TGCGCCAGCAGACTTCACGACGGGGCGCGGGTGAACACTGAAGCTTTCTTT; CDR3 protein: CASRLHDGARVNTEAFF
clone size: few; D gene: TRBD2; V gene: TRBV5-6; J gene: TRBJ2-1; CDR3 DNA: TGTGCCAGCCGCTCCATGAGCGGGGCGTACAATGAGCAGTTCTTC; CDR3 protein: CASRSMSGAYNEQFF
clone size: -; D gene: -; V gene: TRBV11-3; J gene: TRBJ1-4; CDR3 DNA: TGTGCCAGCAGCTTAGTCTCCACCCCGGAATATAATGAAAAACTGTTTTTT; CDR3 protein: CASSLVSTPEYNEKLFF
clone size: few; D gene: -; V gene: TRBV20-1; J gene: TRBJ1-5; CDR3 DNA: TGCAGTGCTAGCGGGGGGGACACCCTGGTTTCTCAGCCCCAGCATTTT; CDR3 protein: CSASGGDTLVSQPQHF
clone size: many; D gene: TRBD2; V gene: TRBV6-1; J gene: TRBJ2-2; CDR3 DNA: TGTGCCAGCAACACCCGAGGGAGGGGAGCCGGGGAGCTGTTTTTT; CDR3 protein: CASNTRGRGAGELFF
clone size: once; D gene: -; V gene: TRBV28; J gene: TRBJ2-7; CDR3 DNA: TGTGCCAGCGGAAAAGTTCACGAGGAGTACTTC; CDR3 protein: CASGKVHEEYF
clone size: many; D gene: TRBD1; V gene: TRBV7-9; J gene: TRBJ1-6; CDR3 DNA: TGTGCCAGCAGCTTAGAGACAGGGACTTCACCCCTCCACTTT; CDR3 protein: CASSLETGTSPLHF
clone size: many; D gene: -; V gene: TRBV6-1; J gene: TRBJ2-2; CDR3 DNA: TGTGCCAGCTCTACAAGGGCAGAGTACGGGGAGCTGTTTTTT; CDR3 protein: CASSTRAEYGELFF
clone size: many; D gene: -; V gene: TRBV29-1; J gene: TRBJ1-1; CDR3 DNA: TGCAGCGCCCGGAGTGGAGGAGACACTGAAGCTTTCTTT; CDR3 protein: CSARSGGDTEAFF
clone size: many; D gene: -; V gene: TRBV28; J gene: TRBJ1-2; CDR3 DNA: TGTGCCAGCAGTTTTCAATCCTGGCCCGGCTACACCTTC; CDR3 protein: CASSFQSWPGYTF
clone size: -; D gene: -; V gene: TRBV6-1; J gene: TRBJ2-6; CDR3 DNA: TGTGCCAGCAGTTATTCCCCCAACGTCCTGACTTTC; CDR3 protein: CASSYSPNVLTF
clone size: many; D gene: TRBD2; V gene: TRBV7-3; J gene: TRBJ2-3; CDR3 DNA: TGTGCCAGCAGCTTTAGCGGGGAAGCAGATACGCAGTATTTT; CDR3 protein: CASSFSGEADTQYF
clone size: many; D gene: -; V gene: TRBV19; J gene: TRBJ1-1; CDR3 DNA: TGTGCCAGTATAAAAGACAGGTTGAACACTGAAGCTTTCTTT; CDR3 protein: CASIKDRLNTEAFF